The sequence of this TCR beta chain was determined in a study of OX40 agonist ivuxolimab in advanced cancers. The germline V and J ends were trimmed by 4 bases and 9 bases, with 13 bases remaining between them. CDR1 and CDR2 from the germline V gene are KGHSH and LQKENI. This CDR3 spans 13 amino acids. Assay: immunoSEQ multiplex PCR; the TCRdb copy retains only in-frame clones and omits some. The table includes some 140,000 clones, approximately 94% detected once. V is TRBV18 and J is TRBJ2-1; weak D call: TRBD2 (6 bases). The specimen was CD4+ or CD8+ T cells sorted from blood, collected in a trial of the OX40 agonist ivuxolimab. This TCR was recovered from an adult with an advanced solid tumor such as melanoma, head and neck, liver or kidney cancer. Written as DNA, the CDR3 is TGTGCCAGCTCACTACAATCGGGGGTTGAGCAGTTCTTC. The encoded protein is CASSLQSGVEQFF. Supplemented by reference TRBV18 and TRBJ2-1, the full variable domain reads NAGVMQNPRHLVRRRGQEARLRCSPMKGHSHVYWYRQLPEEGLKFMVYLQKENIIDESGMPKERFSAEFPKEGPSILRIQQVVRGDSAAYFCASSLQSGVEQFFGPGTRLTVL.